The sequence of this T cell receptor (beta chain) was determined in a study of PD-1 blockade in classical Hodgkin lymphoma. In the case of this clone: Antigen unknown.

Following autologous stem cell transplantation, relapse occurred in every patient, and exposure to brentuximab vedotin varied. Patients reached a best response of complete response, partial response or progressive disease. The method was immunoSEQ multiplex PCR; TCRdb's version includes in-frame clones alone and lacks a portion of them. The repertoire has about 62,000 clones, more than 70% of them found once; the top ten carry approximately 12%. CDR1 and CDR2 (germline): SGDLS, YYNGEE. CDR3 size: 17 residues. J gave up 5 bases and V 3 bases, and 14 bases lay outside the gene matches. Findings and caveats of the study: In CD4+ cells, TCR diversity went up significantly by C4D1, but in CD8+ cells it did not. It was among complete responders that baseline diversity resembled that of newly diagnosed patients.

The origin of this receptor is a human donor with classical Hodgkin lymphoma. This specimen was peripheral blood mononuclear cells (PBMCs), taken at baseline. The rearrangement joins TRBV9 to TRBJ2-1; 7 bases match TRBD2. CDR3 nucleotide sequence: TGTGCCAGCAGCGAGGTGGGGGGGACCAAGGGGAACAATGAGCAGTTCTTC. Protein: CASSEVGGTKGNNEQFF.